The clone carrying this T cell receptor beta chain was detected only once. As yet, its antigen is unknown. The data were obtained in a study of OX40 agonist ivuxolimab in advanced cancers. Study information: With ivuxolimab, an agonistic anti-OX40 (CD134) antibody, patients were treated. Averaging roughly 60 years in age, with a range of roughly 20 to 90, the cohort was around 87% male.

The study's findings and limits: The study found that CD8+ T cells averaged more expanded clones than CD4+.

Libraries were prepared by immunoSEQ multiplex PCR; TCRdb keeps only in-frame clonotypes and omits some of them. The sample carries about 34,000 clones, around nine tenths recorded once. V dropped 5 bases and J dropped 3 bases, with 13 bases sitting between them. In germline, CDR1 is MDHEN, CDR2 SYDVKM. The CDR3 is made up of 14 amino acids. This receptor was taken from an adult with an advanced solid tumor such as melanoma, head and neck, liver or kidney cancer. The sample was CD4+ or CD8+ T cells sorted from blood, taken in a trial of the OX40 agonist ivuxolimab. The chain links TRBV28 to TRBJ1-2; D is perhaps TRBD1 (5 bases). Written as DNA, the CDR3 is TGTGCCAGCAGTCCCCACGACAGATACTATGGCTACACCTTC. This translates into CASSPHDRYYGYTF.